This TCR beta chain was retrieved from a study of vaccination and CD4 T cells after COVID-19. A remark on this clonotype: The target antigen is unknown.

Treatment defined: approximately 10-day PBMC culture with coronavirus spike peptide pools or control peptides (ViraFEST assay). Using peptide pools, antigen-specific T cells were expanded in ViraFEST before TCRs were sequenced. Culture of 1.5 million to 2.5 million PBMCs per well took place with 10 IU/ml IL-2 and 8.5 to 10 ug/ml peptide pools. Scientists separated out CD4+ T cells through negative selection following 10 days in culture. Cultured CD4+ T-cell DNA underwent Oncomine TCR Beta short-read sequencing. Extraction of genomic DNA was performed on cultured CD4+ T cells. TCRdb called the PCR reads again in MiXCR, with one record for every CDR3 protein. The sample carries 7,100 or so distinct CDR3 sequences, 73% recorded once. CDR1 and CDR2 from the germline V gene are SNHLY and FYNNEI. Between the trimmed V and J ends, which lost 5 bases and 4 bases, there was a span of 12 bases. This CDR3 is 14 amino acids long.

The gene calls are TRBV2 and TRBJ2-1, with D tentatively TRBD2 (5 bases). This clonotype was sampled from a human donor who had recovered from COVID-19. Sequencing was performed on CD4+ T cells from blood, cultured in vitro. CDR3 bases: TGTGCCAGCAGTTTAGAGGGATCTTACAATGAGCAGTTCTTC. This sequence encodes CASSLEGSYNEQFF.